One sample yielded the 29 T cell receptor beta chains listed below, sequenced in a study of T cells in Graves' hyperthyroidism and ophthalmopathy. Amplification yielded TCR beta CDR3 regions, with RNA transcripts as the source. The HTBI primer set served for first-round RT-PCR of the TCR CDR3. A single record per CDR3 protein comes from TCRdb applying MiXCR to the multiplex PCR reads. Counted here are roughly 250,000 distinct CDR3 sequences, approximately 21% occurring once; the ten biggest clones make up about 60%. Material: blood. All receptors derive from a man aged 25 to 40 with Graves' ophthalmopathy.

V and J are TRBV20-1 and TRBJ2-7; D gene unclear. The CDR3 sequence is 14 residues long. CDR1 is DFQATT, CDR2 SNEGSKA, per germline (reference sequence). V lost 1 base and J 0 bases, leaving 10 bases between the germline ends. This CDR3 is CSARGPYYSYEQYF. CDR3 coding DNA: TGCAGTGCTAGAGGCCCCTATTACTCCTACGAGCAGTACTTC.

The sample holds many counts of this clonotype. The chain is built from TRBV12-5 and TRBJ1-5; a weak D match, TRBD1 (5 bases). V was trimmed by 2 bases and J by 5 bases, leaving 19 bases between them. Germline CDR1 is LGHNT and CDR2 is FRNRAP. The CDR3 contains 17 residues. For the CDR3, the DNA is TGTGCTAGTGGTTTGCGGTATTTGGGGGTCGGACATCAGCCCCAGCATTTT. It translates to CASGLRYLGVGHQPQHF.

This clonotype was observed at least ten times. The J gene is TRBJ2-5, the V gene TRBV18, with 9 bases aligning to TRBD1. This CDR3 comprises 13 residues. Germline V gives CDR1 KGHSH, CDR2 LQKENI. J was trimmed by 4 bases and V by 6 bases; bases with no gene match: 3. Here the CDR3 DNA reads TGTGCCAGCTCTGCGGACAGGGGAGAGACCCAGTACTTC. This encodes CASSADRGETQYF. The whole variable domain, filled in from reference TRBV18 and TRBJ2-5, reads NAGVMQNPRHLVRRRGQEARLRCSPMKGHSHVYWYRQLPEEGLKFMVYLQKENIIDESGMPKERFSAEFPKEGPSILRIQQVVRGDSAAYFCASSADRGETQYFGPGTRLLVL.

This rearrangement joins TRBV11-3 to TRBJ2-7, with a weak D call TRBD2 (5 bases). V lost 5 bases, J lost 3 bases, and 17 bases lay in between. This CDR3 has 15 residues. CDR1 is SGHNT and CDR2 is YENEEA in the germline V gene. The DNA for the CDR3 is TGTGCCAGCAGCCCCGACCGGGATCTAGACTACGAGCAGTACTTC. Its protein is CASSPDRDLDYEQYF.

This clonotype was seen at least ten times. V and J are TRBV11-2 and TRBJ2-7; a possible D gene is TRBD1 (6 bases). From germline, CDR1 is SGHAT and CDR2 FQNNGV. V was shortened by 5 bases and J by 4 bases, with 15 bases between the two germline ends. The CDR3 has 14 residues. DNA for the CDR3: TGTGCCAGCAGCCCAATGGGGGCTTTATACGAGCAGTACTTC. It specifies CASSPMGALYEQYF.

The chain is built from TRBV7-2 and TRBJ2-5; D possibly corresponds to TRBD2 (6 bases). The CDR3 loop spans 14 amino acids. CDR1 is SGHTA, CDR2 FQGNSA, per germline. V lost 2 bases, J lost 1 base, and 8 bases lay in between. CDR3 protein: CASSLTGLQETQYF. In DNA, the CDR3 is TGTGCCAGCAGCTTAACGGGACTCCAAGAGACCCAGTACTTC.

CDR3 in DNA: TGCAGTGCTAGAGATCCTTCCTACAATGAGCAGTTCTTC. This gives the protein CSARDPSYNEQFF. This chain uses TRBV20-1 with TRBJ2-1; no clear D. The CDR3 has 13 amino acids. V lost 0 bases and J 1 base, leaving 4 bases between the germline ends. CDR1 and CDR2 (germline): DFQATT, SNEGSKA (reference sequence).

This clonotype came up a few times. The chain couples TRBV28 to TRBJ2-7, with D perhaps matching TRBD2 (6 bases). This CDR3 has 14 residues. Germline CDR1 MDHEN, CDR2 SYDVKM. The germline V and J ends were trimmed by 8 bases and 8 bases, with 22 bases remaining between them. The CDR3 reads CASSSPGLQYKQYF. CDR3 DNA: TGTGCCAGCTCCTCCCCGGGACTCCAATACAAGCAGTACTTC. Complete variable domain (other parts from reference TRBV28 and TRBJ2-7): DVKVTQSSRYLVKRTGEKVFLECVQDMDHENMFWYRQDPGLGLRLIYFSYDVKMKEKGDIPEGYSVSREKKERFSLILESASTNQTSMYLCASSSPGLQYKQYFGPGTRLTVT.

V usage is TRBV12-3 or TRBV12-4 and J usage is TRBJ2-6, with D perhaps matching TRBD1 (5 bases). The CDR3 is 17 amino acids. Trimming cost V 1 base and J 1 base, with 11 bases left between them. The CDR3 sequence is CASSLDRIGSGANVLTF. The CDR3 bases are TGTGCCAGCAGTTTAGACAGGATAGGATCTGGGGCCAACGTCCTGACTTTC.

In DNA, the CDR3 is TGCAGCGGGCGTGGCCTTAGCACAGATACGCAGTATTTT. Residues: CSGRGLSTDTQYF. This chain joins TRBV29-1 and TRBJ2-3; D uncertain. The germline gives CDR1 SQVTM, CDR2 ANQGSEA. CDR3 length: 13 amino acids. Trimming took 7 bases from V and 0 from J, leaving 11 bases between them.

This chain connects TRBV11-2 to TRBJ2-1, with no clear D. Trimming cost V 2 bases and J 9 bases, with 8 bases left between them. Germline assignment: CDR1 SGHAT and CDR2 FQNNGV. CDR3 length: 12 residues. This chain's CDR3 is CASSLTAVEQFF. CDR3 sequence (DNA): TGTGCCAGCAGCTTAACTGCGGTTGAGCAGTTCTTC.

The chain employs TRBV27 and TRBJ2-2, with D perhaps TRBD1 (6 bases). V was trimmed by 1 base and J by 7 bases, leaving 16 bases between them. The CDR3 sequence is 16 residues long. Germline CDR1 is MNHEY and CDR2 is SMNVEV (reference sequence). CDR3 nucleotide sequence: TGTGCCAGCAGTTTATATTCAGGGGCAAGTCTCGGGGAGCTGTTTTTT. This gives the protein CASSLYSGASLGELFF.

The CDR3 DNA reads TGTGCCAGCAGCCTCCAACTAGCAGTCCAAGAGACCCAGTACTTC. Its protein product is CASSLQLAVQETQYF. The V gene is TRBV3-1, the J gene TRBJ2-5; the D gene is possibly TRBD2 (6 bases). This CDR3 is built from 15 residues. The germline gives CDR1 LGHDT, CDR2 YNNKEL (reference sequence). The V and J ends lost 4 bases and 1 base respectively, with 13 bases between them.

This clonotype turned up a few times. The chain has TRBV5-1 and TRBJ2-7, with D perhaps matching TRBD2 (6 bases). The CDR3 is 13 amino acids. V lost 4 bases, J lost 3 bases, and 11 bases lay in between. Germline V gene lookup returns CDR1 SGHRS and CDR2 YFSETQ. The CDR3 nucleotides are TGCGCCAGCAGCGGGGGACTTAGCTACGAGCAGTACTTC. Residues: CASSGGLSYEQYF.

The chain recombines TRBV28 with TRBJ2-3; D not resolved. Trimming left V 5 bases short and J 8 bases short, with 11 bases between. Germline CDR1 reads MDHEN; CDR2 reads SYDVKM. The CDR3 loop spans 12 amino acids. CDR3 region: CASSPPGSTQYF. The CDR3 DNA reads as TGTGCCAGCAGTCCCCCAGGTAGTACGCAGTATTTT.

A few counts support this clonotype. The V call is TRBV20-1, the J call TRBJ2-7, with TRBD2 matching 10 bases. Trimming removed 8 bases from V and 5 bases from J; junction bases left unmatched: 6. CDR1 is DFQATT and CDR2 is SNEGSKA in the germline V gene (reference sequence). The CDR3 length is 12 residues. The CDR3, as DNA: TGCAGTTCGTCAGCGGGAGGGAACGAGCAGTACTTC. Its protein product is CSSSAGGNEQYF.

Ten or more counts support this clonotype. The CDR3 sequence is CASSLGQGGLSYEQYF. The CDR3 coding sequence is TGTGCCAGCAGTCTTGGACAGGGGGGCCTCTCCTACGAGCAGTACTTC. This chain joins TRBV28 and TRBJ2-7; 10 nucleotides match TRBD1. The CDR3 has 16 residues. Germline-derived CDR1 and CDR2 are MDHEN and SYDVKM. V lost 5 bases to trimming and J lost 0 bases; unmatched junction nucleotides: 7.

The chain employs TRBV10-3 and TRBJ2-1, with TRBD2 identical over 10 bases. With V trimmed by 6 bases and J by 3 bases, 5 bases remained unmatched. The CDR3 has 15 amino acids. Germline V gene data show CDR1 as ENHRY and CDR2 as SYGVKD. This chain's CDR3 is CAIREREGLYNEQFF. CDR3 sequence (DNA): TGTGCCATCAGGGAGCGGGAGGGCCTCTACAATGAGCAGTTCTTC.

There are a few counts of this clonotype. The chain recombines TRBV7-9 with TRBJ2-2; 9 bases match TRBD2. Losses at the gene ends were 5 bases for V and 2 bases for J; bases not matched to a gene: 9. The CDR3 loop spans 17 amino acids. CDR1 and CDR2 (germline): SEHNR, FQNEAQ (reference sequence). The CDR3 nucleotides are TGTGCCAGCAGCAAGGAGAGCGGGAGGTTTAACACCGGGGAGCTGTTTTTT. It is translated as CASSKESGRFNTGELFF.

This clonotype was detected only a few times. The chain links TRBV6-1 to TRBJ2-1; the D gene is possibly TRBD1 (5 bases). Germline CDR1 and CDR2: MNHNS and SASEGT. The CDR3 length is 14 residues. The V and J ends lost 7 bases and 2 bases respectively, with 12 bases between them. The CDR3 nucleotides are TGTGCCAGCATAAGACAGTTCGCCTACAATGAGCAGTTCTTC. Translated: CASIRQFAYNEQFF.

The chain employs TRBV6-1 and TRBJ2-3; possibly TRBD2 for D (6 bases). The CDR3 runs to 18 residues. Germline V lookup: CDR1 MNHNS, CDR2 SASEGT. V lost 5 bases to trimming and J lost 1 base, with 22 bases between them. DNA for the CDR3: TGTGCCAGCAGTCGGGGTCCACGAAGGAGGGCCGGCACAGATACGCAGTATTTT. Translating gives CASSRGPRRRAGTDTQYF.

The rearrangement joins TRBV7-6 to TRBJ1-3; 7 bases are shared with TRBD1. The CDR3 sequence is 15 residues long. With 5 bases clipped from V and 3 bases from J, the junction kept 7 bases outside the gene matches. The germline gives CDR1 SGHVS, CDR2 FNYEAQ. The CDR3: CASSPGQLFGNTIYF. CDR3 bases: TGTGCCAGCAGCCCGGGACAGCTCTTTGGAAACACCATATATTTT.

This clonotype was counted only a few times. This chain links TRBV2 with TRBJ1-1; D is uncertain. This CDR3 is 13 amino acids long. The germline V gene encodes CDR1 SNHLY and CDR2 FYNNEI. The V and J ends lost 10 bases and 1 base respectively, with 13 bases between them. The CDR3 sequence is CATQPDSNTEAFF. The CDR3 DNA reads as TGTGCCACCCAACCGGACTCGAACACTGAAGCTTTCTTT.

A remark on this clonotype: A read error may produce the germline difference seen at one junction end. The rearrangement uses TRBV7-9 and TRBJ2-7, with TRBD1 matching 7 bases. The length of the CDR3 is 15 residues. Per the germline V gene, CDR1 is SEHNR and CDR2 is FQNEAQ (reference sequence). This chain's CDR3 is CAGSLDGTARHEQYF. For the CDR3, the DNA is TGTGCCGGCAGCTTAGATGGGACAGCCCGGCACGAGCAGTACTTC.

The chain is built from TRBV5-6 and TRBJ2-5; 12 bases agree with TRBD1. J gave up 5 bases and V 4 bases, and 12 bases lay outside the gene matches. CDR1 is SGHDT, CDR2 YYEEEE, per germline. This CDR3 region has 17 residues. The CDR3 sequence is CASSPLGTGGGGETQYF. As DNA, the CDR3 is TGTGCCAGCAGCCCCCTCGGGACAGGGGGCGGGGGGGAGACCCAGTACTTC.

The CDR3 reads CASSPPVQYNEQFF. DNA for the CDR3: TGTGCCAGCTCACCACCGGTTCAGTACAATGAGCAGTTCTTC. The rearrangement links TRBV18 to TRBJ2-1, with no clear D. V gave up 0 bases and J gave up 4 bases, with 7 bases separating them. The CDR3 consists of 14 residues. Germline CDR1 KGHSH, CDR2 LQKENI.

In this sample, this clonotype turned up many times. The V call is TRBV18, the J call TRBJ1-1; D perhaps matches TRBD1 (6 bases). Germline V gives CDR1 KGHSH, CDR2 LQKENI. The CDR3 runs to 15 residues. V lost 8 bases and J 4 bases, leaving 20 bases between the germline ends. The CDR3 DNA is TGTGCCAGCCGGGACACCCATGCGGGTCTCACTGAAGCTTTCTTT. It encodes CASRDTHAGLTEAFF.

This chain connects TRBV20-1 to TRBJ1-1; D ambiguous. The length of the CDR3 is 13 residues. The germline CDR1 and CDR2 sequences are DFQATT and SNEGSKA (reference sequence). V gave up 3 bases and J gave up 1 base, with 9 bases separating them. The CDR3, as DNA: TGCAGTGCTAGTCCTAACCCGAACACTGAAGCTTTCTTT. Residues: CSASPNPNTEAFF.

The chain is built from TRBV6-1 and TRBJ2-1, with 8 bases that match TRBD2. Germline trimming cut 7 bases from V and 6 bases from J; bases unmatched to any gene: 14. Germline V gives CDR1 MNHNS, CDR2 SASEGT. CDR3 length: 16 amino acids. The CDR3 nucleotides read TGTGCCAGCATCAAAGGCGGGGCGGGAGGAGGCAATGAGCAGTTCTTC. Its protein is CASIKGGAGGGNEQFF.